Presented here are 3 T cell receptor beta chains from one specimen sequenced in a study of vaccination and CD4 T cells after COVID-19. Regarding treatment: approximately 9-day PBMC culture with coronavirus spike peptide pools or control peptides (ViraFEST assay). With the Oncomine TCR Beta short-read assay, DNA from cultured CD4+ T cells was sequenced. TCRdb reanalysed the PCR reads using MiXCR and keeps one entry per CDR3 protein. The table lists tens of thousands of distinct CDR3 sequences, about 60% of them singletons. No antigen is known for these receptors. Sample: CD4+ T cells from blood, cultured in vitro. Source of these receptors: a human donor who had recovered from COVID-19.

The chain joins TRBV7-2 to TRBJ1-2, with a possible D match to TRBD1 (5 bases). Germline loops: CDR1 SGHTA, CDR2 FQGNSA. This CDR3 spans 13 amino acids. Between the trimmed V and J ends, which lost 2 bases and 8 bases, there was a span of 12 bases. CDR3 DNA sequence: TGTGCCAGCAGCTTAAGGGGAAATCAGGGCTACACCTTC. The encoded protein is CASSLRGNQGYTF.

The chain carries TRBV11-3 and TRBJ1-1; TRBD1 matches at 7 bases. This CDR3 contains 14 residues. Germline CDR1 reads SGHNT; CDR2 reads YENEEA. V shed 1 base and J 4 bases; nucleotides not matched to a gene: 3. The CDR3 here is CASSLGRGGTEAFF. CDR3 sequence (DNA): TGTGCCAGCAGCTTAGGCAGGGGGGGCACTGAAGCTTTCTTT.

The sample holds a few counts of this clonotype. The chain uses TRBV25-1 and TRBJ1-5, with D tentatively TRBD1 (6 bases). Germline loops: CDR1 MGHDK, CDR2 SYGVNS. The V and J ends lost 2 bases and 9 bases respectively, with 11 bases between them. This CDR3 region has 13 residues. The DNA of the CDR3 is TGTGCCAGCAGTGAACGAATAGGGGGGCCCCAGCATTTT. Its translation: CASSERIGGPQHF.